Below, 18 T cell receptor beta chains from the same sample are listed, as sequenced in a study of T cell responses to AZD1222 COVID-19 vaccine. Using immunoSEQ multiplex PCR, the repertoire was profiled, and TCRdb retains in-frame clones only, with some absent. The table lists some 150,000 clones, approximately 93% of them singletons. The sequenced sample was peripheral blood, obtained on day 0 of MenACWY control vaccination. The receptors derive from an adult in good health.

V gene TRBV7-8 combines with J gene TRBJ1-5; D gene ambiguous. V lost 1 base and J lost 0, with 7 bases in between. The CDR3 length is 15 residues. The germline V gene has CDR1 SGHVS and CDR2 FQNEAQ. CDR3 loop: CASSLGRYSNQPQHF. CDR3 DNA: TGTGCCAGCAGCTTAGGCAGATATAGCAATCAGCCCCAGCATTTT.

The genes are TRBV7-3 and TRBJ1-1; D unresolved. Trimming took 3 bases from V and 1 from J, leaving 12 bases between them. CDR1 and CDR2 (germline): SGHTA, FQGTGA. The CDR3 consists of 15 residues. The CDR3 reads CASSLGLITNTEAFF. The CDR3 bases are TGTGCCAGCAGCTTGGGTTTGATCACGAACACTGAAGCTTTCTTT.

The chain combines TRBV7-6 with TRBJ1-1; D remains unclear. There are 11 residues in the CDR3. V was clipped by 0 bases and J by 4 bases, with 0 bases between them. From germline, CDR1 is SGHVS and CDR2 FNYEAQ. CDR3 residues: CASSLATEAFF. Here the CDR3 DNA reads TGTGCCAGCAGCTTAGCCACTGAAGCTTTCTTT.

The rearrangement uses TRBV7-3 and TRBJ2-5; a weak D match, TRBD2 (7 bases). Germline V gene lookup returns CDR1 SGHTA and CDR2 FQGTGA. V lost 5 bases and J 3 bases, leaving 22 bases between the germline ends. This CDR3 is 17 amino acids long. CDR3: CASSPGGGRGHKETQYF. The DNA of the CDR3 is TGTGCCAGCAGCCCCGGAGGGGGGAGGGGTCACAAAGAGACCCAGTACTTC.

The chain joins TRBV6-2 or TRBV6-3 to TRBJ2-3; 8 bases fit TRBD2. V lost 4 bases to trimming and J lost 4 bases; unmatched junction nucleotides: 4. The CDR3 covers 14 residues. Per the germline V gene, CDR1 is MNHEY and CDR2 is SVGEGT. Written as DNA, the CDR3 is TGTGCCAGCAGTTCCGGGACTAGTGCAGATACGCAGTATTTT. Protein: CASSSGTSADTQYF.

The chain combines TRBV27 with TRBJ1-1; D is perhaps TRBD1 (6 bases). Looked up from germline, CDR1 is MNHEY and CDR2 is SMNVEV (reference sequence). Between the trimmed V and J ends, which lost 0 bases and 5 bases, there was a span of 13 bases. The CDR3 covers 15 residues. This CDR3 is CASSLSGGRWTEAFF. Here the CDR3 DNA reads TGTGCCAGCAGTTTATCGGGGGGCCGGTGGACTGAAGCTTTCTTT.

The CDR3 region is CASSQYPRRDYGYTF. For the CDR3, the DNA is TGTGCCAGCAGTCAATATCCCCGCAGGGACTATGGCTACACCTTC. The rearrangement uses TRBV3-1 (or the pseudogene TRBV3-2) and TRBJ1-2; D may be TRBD1 (5 bases). Trimming removed 6 bases from V and 3 bases from J, with 17 bases in between. Germline loops: CDR1 LGHDT, CDR2 YNNKEL (reference sequence). The CDR3 contains 15 residues.

The CDR3 loop is CASSYSRVQSYGYTF. Here the CDR3 DNA reads TGTGCCAGCAGTTACTCGAGAGTTCAAAGCTATGGCTACACCTTC. The rearrangement links TRBV6-5 to TRBJ1-2, with D unresolved. CDR1 is MNHEY and CDR2 is SVGAGI in the germline V gene. CDR3 length: 15 residues. Trimming stripped 0 bases from V and 4 bases from J, with 12 bases between.

The V call is TRBV15, the J call TRBJ1-2; D is uncertain. The ends were cut back, 4 bases at V and 3 bases at J, with 12 bases in the middle. Looked up from germline, CDR1 is LNHNV and CDR2 is YYDKDF (reference sequence). This CDR3 is 14 amino acids long. CDR3 DNA: TGTGCCACCAGCAAAGTGGGGTTGTACTATGGCTACACCTTC. As protein: CATSKVGLYYGYTF.

The J gene is TRBJ1-5, the V gene TRBV6-1, with a possible D match to TRBD1 (6 bases). The CDR3 runs to 17 residues. V was pared by 4 bases and J by 1 base, with 17 bases between. In germline, CDR1 is MNHNS, CDR2 SASEGT. The CDR3 loop is CASSGPYRVGSNQPQHF. The CDR3 coding sequence is TGTGCCAGCAGTGGCCCATACAGGGTTGGAAGCAATCAGCCCCAGCATTTT.

The chain has TRBV15 and TRBJ1-5; D uncertain. Trimming took off 2 bases at V and 2 bases at J, with 13 bases between the two ends. This CDR3 has 16 amino acids. The germline CDR1 and CDR2 sequences are LNHNV and YYDKDF (reference sequence). CDR3 loop: CATSRRRIIGNQPQHF. The DNA of the CDR3 is TGTGCCACCAGCAGAAGACGTATTATCGGCAATCAGCCCCAGCATTTT.

V and J are TRBV5-1 and TRBJ2-5, with 8 bases fitting TRBD1. Germline values: CDR1 SGHRS, CDR2 YFSETQ. Trimming at V came to 4 bases and at J to 5 bases, leaving 4 bases not matched to a gene. CDR3 length: 13 amino acids. This chain's CDR3 is CASSETGGETQYF. CDR3 in DNA: TGCGCCAGCAGCGAAACAGGGGGGGAGACCCAGTACTTC. Variable domain in full (rest from reference TRBV5-1 and TRBJ2-5): KAGVTQTPRYLIKTRGQQVTLSCSPISGHRSVSWYQQTPGQGLQFLFEYFSETQRNKGNFPGRFSGRQFSNSRSEMNVSTLELGDSALYLCASSETGGETQYFGPGTRLLVL.

This clone has only one observation. The V gene is TRBV10-2, the J gene TRBJ1-1; no clear D gene. The V gene lost 0 bases and the J gene lost 3 bases, with 14 bases spanning the gap. Germline CDR1 WSHSY, CDR2 SAAADI. The CDR3 spans 16 residues. CDR3 in DNA: TGCGCCAGCAGTGAGTCGATGGGCAGGTTGGACACTGAAGCTTTCTTT. It is translated as CASSESMGRLDTEAFF.

The V and J genes are TRBV19 and TRBJ2-7; D may correspond to TRBD1 or TRBD2 (5 bases each). Looked up from germline, CDR1 is LNHDA and CDR2 is SQIVND (reference sequence). The CDR3 consists of 14 residues. V lost 5 bases and J lost 2, with 13 bases in between. CDR3 loop: CASSAWDDTYEQYF. DNA of the CDR3: TGTGCCAGTAGTGCGTGGGACGACACCTACGAGCAGTACTTC.

V gene TRBV12-3 or TRBV12-4 combines with J gene TRBJ1-5, with a possible D match to TRBD1 (5 bases). Trimming stripped 1 base from V and 7 bases from J, with 8 bases between. This CDR3 has 13 residues. CDR3 sequence reads: CASSLERGQPQHF. DNA of the CDR3: TGTGCCAGCAGTTTAGAAAGGGGCCAGCCCCAGCATTTT.

The rearrangement uses TRBV24-1 and TRBJ2-1; weak D call: TRBD1 (6 bases). Germline CDR1 is KGHDR and CDR2 is SFDVKD. This CDR3 contains 13 residues. Trimming cost V 7 bases and J 1 base, with 7 bases left between them. In DNA, the CDR3 is TGTGCCACCAGCGGACAGTCCTACAATGAGCAGTTCTTC. Amino acids: CATSGQSYNEQFF.

The chain links TRBV2 to TRBJ2-1, with 10 bases fitting TRBD2. CDR1 SNHLY and CDR2 FYNNEI come from the germline V gene. The CDR3 covers 14 residues. The ends lost 4 bases at V and 7 bases at J; junction bases unmatched: 4. This chain's CDR3 is CASSGERGGNEQFF. In DNA, the CDR3 is TGTGCCAGCAGTGGCGAGCGGGGGGGGAATGAGCAGTTCTTC. Based on the CDR3 plus reference TRBV2 and TRBJ2-1, the full variable domain is EPEVTQTPSHQVTQMGQEVILRCVPISNHLYFYWYRQILGQKVEFLVSFYNNEISEKSEIFDDQFSVERPDGSNFTLKIRSTKLEDSAMYFCASSGERGGNEQFFGPGTRLTVL.

The J gene is TRBJ1-1, the V gene TRBV10-3, with D hard to call. Germline CDR1 and CDR2: ENHRY and SYGVKD. This CDR3 has 15 amino acids. V was clipped by 3 bases and J by 4 bases, with 15 bases between them. Here the CDR3 reads CAISESAKGATEAFF. CDR3 bases: TGTGCCATCAGTGAAAGCGCCAAGGGTGCCACTGAAGCTTTCTTT.